The 19 T cell receptor beta chains presented below share a single source sample, sequenced in a study of cytomegalovirus exposure and HLA in healthy donors. The PCR ran on 60 Vbeta and 13 Jbeta primers. The table came from immunoSEQ multiplex PCR; TCRdb's copy has only in-frame clones and leaves some out. The data hold under 150,000 clones, with approximately 69% observed a single time. The material sequenced was PBMCs. The receptor source for this set is a middle-aged woman in good health and CMV-seropositive.

The genes are TRBV5-1 and TRBJ2-3; a weak D match, TRBD1 (5 bases). With 2 bases removed from V and 3 bases from J, the gap between germline ends came to 16 bases. CDR3 length: 16 amino acids. The germline V gene has CDR1 SGHRS and CDR2 YFSETQ. CDR3 amino acids: CASSFRSVRATDTQYF. DNA of the CDR3: TGCGCCAGCAGCTTCCGTTCGGTCAGGGCGACAGATACGCAGTATTTT.

This chain joins TRBV30 and TRBJ1-5; D gene unclear. Germline V gene data show CDR1 as GTSNPN and CDR2 as SVGIG (reference sequence). The CDR3 covers 11 residues. V was shortened by 3 bases and J by 3 bases, with 3 bases between the two germline ends. The CDR3 DNA reads TGTGCCTGGAGCAACAATCAGCCCCAGCATTTT. Residues: CAWSNNQPQHF.

The rearrangement links TRBV19 to TRBJ2-7, with TRBD1 as a possible D gene (6 bases). The CDR3 is made up of 14 amino acids. The V gene lost 4 bases and the J gene lost 0 bases, with 10 bases spanning the gap. Per the germline V gene, CDR1 is LNHDA and CDR2 is SQIVND (reference sequence). CDR3 residues: CASSTGHLSYEQYF. Written as DNA, the CDR3 is TGTGCCAGTAGTACGGGACACCTCTCCTACGAGCAGTACTTC.

This clone was observed a handful of times. The rearrangement uses TRBV11-2 and TRBJ1-2; a possible D gene is TRBD1 (6 bases). Germline CDR1 reads SGHAT; CDR2 reads FQNNGV. Trimming removed 5 bases from V and 8 bases from J, with 21 bases in between. CDR3 size: 15 residues. Here the CDR3 DNA reads TGTGCCAGCAGCACTACTATAGACAGGACCGGAGGCTACACCTTC. Protein sequence: CASSTTIDRTGGYTF.

The chain links TRBV27 to TRBJ2-3; 12 positions agree with TRBD2. The junction had 7 bases not matched to a gene; V was cut back by 3 bases and J by 6 bases. CDR1 and CDR2 from the germline V gene are MNHEY and SMNVEV (reference sequence). This CDR3 contains 16 residues. CDR3 amino acids: CASSLLAGGPGDTQYF. The CDR3 DNA sequence: TGTGCCAGCAGTTTGCTAGCGGGGGGGCCTGGCGATACGCAGTATTTT.

The chain uses TRBV11-3 and TRBJ1-1; D possibly corresponds to TRBD1 (6 bases). The CDR3 contains 12 residues. Germline assignment: CDR1 SGHNT and CDR2 YENEEA. The V end was cut by 6 bases, the J end by 6 bases, with 11 bases between. CDR3: CASSWTAAEAFF. Written as DNA, the CDR3 is TGTGCCAGCAGTTGGACAGCCGCTGAAGCTTTCTTT.

The chain recombines TRBV19 with TRBJ2-1; maybe TRBD2 (7 bases). CDR3 length: 14 amino acids. V lost 5 bases and J 12 bases, leaving 20 bases between the germline ends. The germline gives CDR1 LNHDA, CDR2 SQIVND (reference sequence). The CDR3 loop reads CASSQTGAAGAQFF. CDR3 DNA sequence: TGTGCCAGTAGTCAAACAGGCGCCGCGGGGGCGCAGTTCTTC.

As to this clone: This sample also contains other DNA sequences that code for the same CDR3. This chain links TRBV15 with TRBJ2-5, with 7 bases aligning to TRBD1. Germline assignment: CDR1 LNHNV and CDR2 YYDKDF (reference sequence). The CDR3 contains 14 residues. J gave up 2 bases and V 0 bases, and 0 bases lay outside the gene matches. The CDR3 nucleotides are TGTGCCACCAGCAGAGACAGGGGGCAAGAGACCCAGTACTTC. This gives the protein CATSRDRGQETQYF.

V usage is TRBV4-2 and J usage is TRBJ2-7, with TRBD1 identical over 8 bases. The CDR3 is 14 residues long. Germline loops: CDR1 LGHNA, CDR2 YNFKEQ. V gave up 2 bases and J gave up 3 bases; unmatched junction bases: 3. Here the CDR3 reads CASSQPGQDYEQYF. CDR3 DNA sequence: TGTGCCAGCAGCCAACCGGGACAGGACTACGAGCAGTACTTC.

The chain joins TRBV15 to TRBJ1-5; D is unresolved. Trimming stripped 3 bases from V and 6 bases from J, with 15 bases between. There are 15 residues in the CDR3. The germline gives CDR1 LNHNV, CDR2 YYDKDF (reference sequence). The CDR3: CATSSIWGESQPQHF. The CDR3 region has the DNA TGTGCCACCAGCAGTATCTGGGGAGAGAGTCAGCCCCAGCATTTT.

The genes are TRBV5-1 and TRBJ2-5; no clear D. Trimming left V 1 base short and J 1 base short, with 5 bases between. The CDR3 loop spans 13 amino acids. Germline values: CDR1 SGHRS, CDR2 YFSETQ. The CDR3 bases are TGCGCCAGCAGCTTGTCCCTCCAAGAGACCCAGTACTTC. Residues: CASSLSLQETQYF. Complete variable domain (other parts from reference TRBV5-1 and TRBJ2-5): KAGVTQTPRYLIKTRGQQVTLSCSPISGHRSVSWYQQTPGQGLQFLFEYFSETQRNKGNFPGRFSGRQFSNSRSEMNVSTLELGDSALYLCASSLSLQETQYFGPGTRLLVL.

This sequence joins TRBV10-3 and TRBJ1-2; perhaps TRBD1 as D (6 bases). The germline V gene encodes CDR1 ENHRY and CDR2 SYGVKD. The CDR3 sequence is 17 residues long. Trimming left V 4 bases short and J 3 bases short, with 21 bases between. This CDR3 is CAISAHGEGGLDYGYTF. CDR3 DNA sequence: TGTGCCATCAGTGCCCATGGAGAGGGGGGGCTCGACTATGGCTACACCTTC.

The chain carries TRBV29-1 and TRBJ1-2; tentative D call: TRBD1 (5 bases). The CDR3 has 11 residues. Germline V gene data show CDR1 as SQVTM and CDR2 as ANQGSEA. V was clipped by 4 bases and J by 8 bases, with 11 bases between them. CDR3 loop: CSVVSGRGYTF. DNA of the CDR3: TGCAGCGTTGTTTCAGGGCGAGGCTACACCTTC.

This CDR3 is CASSFNNYGYTF. The DNA of the CDR3 is TGTGCCAGCAGCTTCAATAACTATGGCTACACCTTC. The rearrangement uses TRBV7-2 and TRBJ1-2, with D hard to call. Germline assignment: CDR1 SGHTA and CDR2 FQGNSA. Trimming removed 3 bases from V and 1 base from J, with 3 bases in between. This CDR3 contains 12 residues.

The chain couples TRBV7-8 to TRBJ1-5; a possible D gene is TRBD1 (6 bases). The length of the CDR3 is 15 residues. CDR1 and CDR2 from the germline V gene are SGHVS and FQNEAQ. V lost 2 bases and J lost 1, with 9 bases in between. CDR3 sequence: CASSLNRASNQPQHF. The DNA for the CDR3 is TGTGCCAGCAGCTTAAACAGGGCAAGCAATCAGCCCCAGCATTTT.

V is TRBV4-1 and J is TRBJ1-2; D possibly corresponds to TRBD1 (6 bases). Germline V CDR1 and CDR2: MGHRA, YSYEKL. Trimming shortened V by 3 bases and J by 7 bases, and 18 bases separated the two germline ends. The CDR3 has 15 amino acids. CDR3 loop: CASSQDLGGASGYTF. The CDR3 bases are TGCGCCAGCAGCCAGGACTTGGGGGGGGCAAGTGGCTACACCTTC.

This clone was counted only a few times. The gene calls are TRBV28 and TRBJ2-7, with D hard to call. CDR1 MDHEN and CDR2 SYDVKM come from the germline V gene. V shed 5 bases and J shed 3 bases, with 11 bases lying between them. The CDR3 contains 13 residues. Here the CDR3 reads CASSMMSDYEQYF. DNA for the CDR3: TGTGCCAGCAGTATGATGAGTGACTACGAGCAGTACTTC.

This clone turned up a few times. The chain uses TRBV27 and TRBJ2-5; 8 bases fit TRBD1. TRBJ2-7 explains the end of the DNA better; the J call may be wrong. Germline-derived CDR1 and CDR2 are MNHEY and SMNVEV (reference sequence). The CDR3 sequence is 15 residues long. CDR3 DNA: TGTGCCAGCAGTTTAACTCCAGGGGGCCCTACCGAGCAGTACTTC. Its translation: CASSLTPGGPTEQYF.

The chain links TRBV10-3 to TRBJ2-1; D possibly corresponds to TRBD2 (5 bases). CDR1 ENHRY and CDR2 SYGVKD come from the germline V gene. The CDR3 is made up of 14 amino acids. V lost 3 bases and J lost 6, with 12 bases in between. This chain's CDR3 is CAISDSNRGNEQFF. The CDR3 coding sequence is TGTGCCATCAGTGACTCGAATCGGGGCAATGAGCAGTTCTTC.